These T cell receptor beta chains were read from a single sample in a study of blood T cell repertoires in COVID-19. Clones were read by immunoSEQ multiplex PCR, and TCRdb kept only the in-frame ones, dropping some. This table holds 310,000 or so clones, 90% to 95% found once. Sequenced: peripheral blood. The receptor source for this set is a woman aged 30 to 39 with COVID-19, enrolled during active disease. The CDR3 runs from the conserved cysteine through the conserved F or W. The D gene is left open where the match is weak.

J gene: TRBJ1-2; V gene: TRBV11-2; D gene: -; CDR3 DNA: TGTGCCAGCAGCTTAGGGACAAACTATGGCTACACCTTC; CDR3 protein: CASSLGTNYGYTF
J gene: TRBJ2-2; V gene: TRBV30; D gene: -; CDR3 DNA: TGTGCCTGGAGTGTATCCGGGACATCGAACACCGGGGAGCTGTTTTTT; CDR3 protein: CAWSVSGTSNTGELFF
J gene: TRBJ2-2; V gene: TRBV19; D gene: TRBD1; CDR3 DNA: TGTGCCAGTACCCCCCTGGCAGGGGGCTCCGGGGAGCTGTTTTTT; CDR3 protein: CASTPLAGGSGELFF
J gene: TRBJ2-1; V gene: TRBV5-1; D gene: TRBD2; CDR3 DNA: TGCGCCAGCAGCTCTGTGACTAGCAACCTACCGGGGGAGCAGTTCTTC; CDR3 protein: CASSSVTSNLPGEQFF
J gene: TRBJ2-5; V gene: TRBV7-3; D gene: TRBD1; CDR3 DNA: TGTGCCAGCAGCTTAAACAGGGGAGAGACCCAGTACTTC; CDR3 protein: CASSLNRGETQYF
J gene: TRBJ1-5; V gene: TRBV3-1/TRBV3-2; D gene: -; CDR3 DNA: TGTGCCAGCAGCCAAGGTGAGGGGGGAGGGCAGCCCCAGCATTTT; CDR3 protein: CASSQGEGGGQPQHF
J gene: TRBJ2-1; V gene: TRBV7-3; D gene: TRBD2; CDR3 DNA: TGTGCCAGCAGCTTAGCGGGAGATTTCTATGAGCAGTTCTTC; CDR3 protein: CASSLAGDFYEQFF
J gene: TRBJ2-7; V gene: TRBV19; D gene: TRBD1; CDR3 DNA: TGTGCCAGTAGCATTAATCGGGACAGGGGCTACGAGCAGTACTTC; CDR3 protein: CASSINRDRGYEQYF
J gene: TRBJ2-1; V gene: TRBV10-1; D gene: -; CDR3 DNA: TGCGCCAGCAGTCTACTCTACAGGGTACCCTACAATGAGCAGTTCTTC; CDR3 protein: CASSLLYRVPYNEQFF
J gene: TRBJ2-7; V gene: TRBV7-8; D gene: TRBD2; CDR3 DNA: TGTGCCAGCAGCTTCTCTCCCCCGTCTAGCGGGAGTTTATCCTACGAGCAGTACTTC; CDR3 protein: CASSFSPPSSGSLSYEQYF
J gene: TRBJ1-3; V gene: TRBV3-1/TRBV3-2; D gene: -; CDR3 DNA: TGTGCCAGCAGCCAACTCTCTGGAAACACCATATATTTT; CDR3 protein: CASSQLSGNTIYF
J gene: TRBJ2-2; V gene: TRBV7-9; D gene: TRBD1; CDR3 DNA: TGTGCCAGCAGCTCGGGACAGGGTTTTGTGGCCGGGGAGCTGTTTTTT; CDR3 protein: CASSSGQGFVAGELFF
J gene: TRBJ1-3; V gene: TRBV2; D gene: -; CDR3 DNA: TGTGCCAGCAGTGAACTCCGCTCTGGAAACACCATATATTTT; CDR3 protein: CASSELRSGNTIYF
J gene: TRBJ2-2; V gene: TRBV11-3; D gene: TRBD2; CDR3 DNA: TGTGCCAGCAGTAGACTAGCAGATAACACCGGGGAGCTGTTTTTT; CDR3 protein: CASSRLADNTGELFF
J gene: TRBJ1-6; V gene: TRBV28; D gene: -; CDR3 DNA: TGTGCCAGCAGCTCGCCGAGTACAGGGAAGGCCCTCCACTTT; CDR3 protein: CASSSPSTGKALHF
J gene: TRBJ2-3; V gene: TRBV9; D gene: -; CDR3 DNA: TGTGCCAGCAGCGCTGCAGGAACAGATACGCAGTATTTT; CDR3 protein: CASSAAGTDTQYF
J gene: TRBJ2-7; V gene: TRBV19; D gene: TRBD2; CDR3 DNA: TGTGCCAGTAGTCCATGGCTAGCGGGAGAAGAAGAGCAGTACTTC; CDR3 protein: CASSPWLAGEEEQYF
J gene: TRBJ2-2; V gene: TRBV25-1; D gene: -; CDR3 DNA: TGTGCCAGCACCCCTAACGGGAAGAACACCGGGGAGCTGTTTTTT; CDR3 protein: CASTPNGKNTGELFF
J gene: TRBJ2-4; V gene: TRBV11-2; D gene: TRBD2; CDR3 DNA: TGTGCCAGCAGCATTGGACTAGCGGGGAGGAACATTCAGTACTTC; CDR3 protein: CASSIGLAGRNIQYF
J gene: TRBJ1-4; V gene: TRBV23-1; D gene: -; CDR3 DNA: TGCGCCAGCAGTCGGGCAGGTAATGAAAAACTGTTTTTT; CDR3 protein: CASSRAGNEKLFF
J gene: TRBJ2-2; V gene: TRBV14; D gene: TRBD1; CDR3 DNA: TGTGCCAGCAGCCAAGTGTGGAGGACAGGGGAAACCGGGGAGCTGTTTTTT; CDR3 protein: CASSQVWRTGETGELFF
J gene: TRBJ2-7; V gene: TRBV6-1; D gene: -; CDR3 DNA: TGTGCCAGCAGTGAGGGACTGGCCTCCTACGAGCAGTACTTC; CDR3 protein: CASSEGLASYEQYF
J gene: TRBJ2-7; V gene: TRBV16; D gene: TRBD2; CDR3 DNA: TGTGCCAGTCGGACTAGCGTTACGTACGAGCAGTACTTC; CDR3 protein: CASRTSVTYEQYF
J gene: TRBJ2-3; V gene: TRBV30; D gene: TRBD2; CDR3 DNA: TGTGCCTGGAACCAAGGCGGGACTAGCGGCACAGATACGCAGTATTTT; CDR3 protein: CAWNQGGTSGTDTQYF